The subject of this entry is one T cell receptor beta chain. TCRdb's copy holds only in-frame clones and misses some; the assay was immunoSEQ multiplex PCR. The sample lists around 620,000 clones, about 90% occurring once. The entry originates in a study of blood T cell repertoires in COVID-19. The J segment lost 5 bases and the V segment lost 4 bases, leaving 12 bases of the junction unmatched. CDR3 size: 16 residues. The germline V gene encodes CDR1 SGDLS and CDR2 YYNGEE. The receptor comes from a woman aged 18-29 years with acute or convalescent COVID-19. This chain joins TRBV9 and TRBJ2-5; TRBD2 matches at 9 bases. The sequenced sample consisted of peripheral blood. CDR3 nucleotides: TGTGCCAGCAGCCATCCTGGCGGGGGGGCCGATGAGACCCAGTACTTC. This codes for CASSHPGGGADETQYF.